This passage covers 5 T cell receptor beta chains from one sample sequenced in a study of monozygotic twins with inflammatory bowel disease. TCRdb re-called the 5' RACE reads, yielding one record per CDR3 amino acid sequence without DNA. Recorded for this sample: roughly 100,000 distinct CDR3 sequences. Sequenced material: blood. These receptors were collected from a human donor with ulcerative colitis or Crohn's disease, or a healthy co-twin of an affected twin (not recorded which).

The genes are TRBV7-8 and TRBJ2-7; as DNA is missing, the TRBD1 call by TCRdb cannot be tested. The CDR3 spans 16 residues. From germline, CDR1 is SGHVS and CDR2 FQNEAQ. CDR3 sequence: CASSLAQDSFKYEQYF.

V gene TRBV9 combines with J gene TRBJ2-3; TCRdb's assignment of TRBD1 cannot be checked, as there is no DNA. Per germline, CDR1 SGDLS and CDR2 YYNGEE. CDR3 length equals 14 residues. The CDR3 sequence: CASSAGSGADTQYF.

The chain links TRBV11-2 to TRBJ2-2. Germline V gives CDR1 SGHAT, CDR2 FQNNGV. The CDR3 totals 14 residues. The CDR3 reads CASSLGLVAGELFF.

The chain joins TRBV7-2 to TRBJ2-7; TCRdb picks TRBD1, but there is no DNA to check that call. The length of the CDR3 is 15 residues. Germline CDR1 is SGHTA and CDR2 is FQGNSA. CDR3 region: CASSLAGQGSYEQYF.

The chain employs TRBV10-3 and TRBJ1-1; TCRdb's assignment of TRBD1 cannot be checked, as there is no DNA. Per germline, CDR1 ENHRY and CDR2 SYGVKD. The CDR3 covers 14 residues. The CDR3: CATKSTDANTEAFF.